Listed below are T cell receptor beta chains from one sample, sequenced in a study of cytomegalovirus exposure and HLA in healthy donors. Data came from immunoSEQ multiplex PCR; TCRdb stores just in-frame clones and leaves some out. This table has about 170,000 clones, about 72% appearing once. The sample was PBMCs. Receptors originate from a human donor in good health. Each CDR3 is given with its conserved first and last residue. A D gene is named only where the DNA matches it firmly. Clone size is given for some rows only: seen once, a few or many times, or a class if the clone is expanded.

13	TRBV10-3	NA	TRBJ2-1	NA	TGTGCCATCAGTGAGTCAGGGGACCAGACTAGGGTCTTC	CAISESGDQTRVF
12	TRBV27	NA	TRBJ1-1	once	TGTGCCAGCAGAGGCGGGGGCACTGAAGCTTTCTTT	CASRGGGTEAFF
14	TRBV28	NA	TRBJ1-5	few	TGTGCCAGCAGTCAGTCAGGGTCGGGTCAGCCCCAGCATTTT	CASSQSGSGQPQHF
13	TRBV18	NA	TRBJ2-5	NA	TGTGCCAGCTCACGGGACACCCAAGAGACCCAGTACTTC	CASSRDTQETQYF
16	TRBV5-5	TRBD2	TRBJ2-3	NA	TGTGCCAGCAGCTTGAGCGGCGCGGGGGTCTCAGATACGCAGTATTTT	CASSLSGAGVSDTQYF
11	TRBV21-1	NA	TRBJ2-7	NA	TGTGCCAGCATCCTCTTCTACGAGCAGTACTTC	CASILFYEQYF
12	TRBV6-5	TRBD2	TRBJ2-5	NA	TGTGCCCCGGGGGGGGGACAAGAGACCCAGTACTTC	CAPGGGQETQYF
17	TRBV4-1	NA	TRBJ1-2	few	TGCGCCAGCAGCCACTTCGGCAGGGCTTACTCCACGTATGGCTACACCTTC	CASSHFGRAYSTYGYTF
14	TRBV15	TRBD1	TRBJ1-3	few	TGTGCCACCCGCGGACAGGGCTCTGGAAACACCATATATTTT	CATRGQGSGNTIYF
16	TRBV9	NA	TRBJ2-7	NA	TGTGCCAGCAGCGCCCACGACCCCGGGGTACAGTACGAGCAGTACTTC	CASSAHDPGVQYEQYF
15	TRBV6-1	NA	TRBJ2-3	few	TGTGCCACCTACCGAGGGGGGGGCCCCACAGATACGCAGTATTTT	CATYRGGGPTDTQYF
16	TRBV5-1	NA	TRBJ2-2	NA	TGCGCCAGCAGCTCCACCCGGACGAGGGGGACCGGGGAGCTGTTTTTT	CASSSTRTRGTGELFF
14	TRBV2	NA	TRBJ1-1	NA	TGTGCCAGCAGAGCGCACATAGCCAACACTGAAGCTTTCTTT	CASRAHIANTEAFF
17	TRBV14	NA	TRBJ1-6	NA	TGTGCCAGCAGCCAAGATGGGACACCTCCGATTGATTCACCCCTCCACTTT	CASSQDGTPPIDSPLHF
15	TRBV27	NA	TRBJ2-1	NA	TGTGCCAGCAGTTGGGGAGGGGGTAGCTACAATGGGCAGTTCTTC	CASSWGGGSYNGQFF
12	TRBV19	NA	TRBJ2-1	NA	TGTGCCAGTAGTCACAGTACCAATGAGCAGTTCTTC	CASSHSTNEQFF
12	TRBV2	NA	TRBJ2-7	NA	TGTGCCAGCGGTCTACTCACCTACGAGCAGTACTTC	CASGLLTYEQYF
14	TRBV11-2	NA	TRBJ1-2	once	TGTGCCAGCAGCTTAGGCCAGGGCAACTATGGCTACACCTTC	CASSLGQGNYGYTF
13	TRBV7-9	NA	TRBJ1-1	few	TGTGCCAGCAGCCCACCGGACAGCGGAGGAGCTTTCTTT	CASSPPDSGGAFF
15	TRBV7-9	TRBD1	TRBJ2-3	few	TGTGCCAGCAGCCCACAAGGACAGGGACCAGATACGCAGTATTTT	CASSPQGQGPDTQYF
13	TRBV27	NA	TRBJ1-2	once	TGTGCCAGCAGTTTAGAGGGTAACTATGGCTACACCTTC	CASSLEGNYGYTF
16	TRBV5-8	TRBD1	TRBJ1-2	NA	TGTGCCAGCAGCTTAGGATTCTCGACAGGGGGCCGTGGCTACACCTTC	CASSLGFSTGGRGYTF
14	TRBV2	TRBD1	TRBJ2-5	NA	TGTGCCAGCAGTATTGACAGGGGAAAAGAGACCCAGTACTTC	CASSIDRGKETQYF
15	TRBV6-1	TRBD1	TRBJ1-3	NA	TGTGCCAGCAGTGTCGAACAGGGGGCCAGAAACACCATATATTTT	CASSVEQGARNTIYF
15	TRBV7-2	TRBD2	TRBJ2-3	few	TGTGCCAGCAGCTCAGGGACTAGCGGGCCACGTACGCAGTATTTT	CASSSGTSGPRTQYF
16	TRBV19	TRBD1	TRBJ1-5	few	TGTGCCAGTAGTGGACAGGGGGCCGGGGGCAATCAGCCCCAGCATTTT	CASSGQGAGGNQPQHF
15	TRBV13	TRBD1	TRBJ1-2	NA	TGTGCCAGCAGCCTACCCTGGACAGGGGAGACTGGCTACACCTTC	CASSLPWTGETGYTF
17	TRBV29-1	TRBD1	TRBJ2-5	NA	TGCAGCGTGGAGGGGGACAGGGGGGTCTTGGGCCAAGAGACCCAGTACTTC	CSVEGDRGVLGQETQYF
15	TRBV9	NA	TRBJ2-1	few	TGTGCCAGCGGCGGGACGGAGGCAAGCTACAATGAGCAGTTCTTC	CASGGTEASYNEQFF
11	TRBV20-1	NA	TRBJ1-1	NA	TGCAGTGCCAGGGTAGTCACTGAAGCTTTCTTT	CSARVVTEAFF
16	TRBV15	NA	TRBJ2-7	NA	TGTGCCACCAGCAGAACCCGGAACAGGACCTCCTACGAGCAGTACTTC	CATSRTRNRTSYEQYF
14	TRBV5-1	TRBD1	TRBJ2-3	NA	TGCGCCAGCAGCCTGGGACAGCCAACAGATACGCAGTATTTT	CASSLGQPTDTQYF
14	TRBV19	NA	TRBJ2-3	NA	TGTGCCAGTAGTATAGGGCAGGGGATAGATACGCAGTATTTT	CASSIGQGIDTQYF
14	TRBV5-5	NA	TRBJ1-5	NA	TGTGCCAGCAGTCAAACAGGGCCCAATCAGCCCCAGCATTTT	CASSQTGPNQPQHF
13	TRBV30	TRBD1	TRBJ1-1	NA	TGTGCCTGGAGTGCCGGACAGGGGACTGAAGCTTTCTTT	CAWSAGQGTEAFF
16	TRBV7-9	TRBD2	TRBJ2-1	once	TGTGCCAGCAGCAGACCCACTAGCGGGGGGGCTGGAGAGCAGTTCTTC	CASSRPTSGGAGEQFF
15	TRBV30	TRBD1	TRBJ1-5	NA	TGTGCCTGGAGTGATGGACAGGGGAGTAGTCAGCCCCAGCATTTT	CAWSDGQGSSQPQHF
15	TRBV5-4	TRBD2	TRBJ2-2	NA	TGTGCCAGCAGCGCCGGGACTAGCGGTACCGGGGAGCTGTTTTTT	CASSAGTSGTGELFF
14	TRBV27	TRBD1	TRBJ1-6	NA	TGTGCCAGCAGTATGGGACAGGAGTATTCACCCCTCCACTTT	CASSMGQEYSPLHF
13	TRBV15	NA	TRBJ2-1	NA	TGTGCCACCAGTTACAGGCGATACAATGAGCAGTTCTTC	CATSYRRYNEQFF
15	TRBV5-8	TRBD1	TRBJ1-2	NA	TGTGCCAGCAGCGGATGGGACAGAGCTAACTATGGCTACACCTTC	CASSGWDRANYGYTF
13	TRBV10-3	NA	TRBJ1-2	NA	TGTGCCATCAGTGAGTCTATAAACTATGGCTACACCTTC	CAISESINYGYTF
15	TRBV15	NA	TRBJ2-7	many	TGTGCCACGGCGAGGGAAGGGGAGGCGTCCTACGAGCAGTACTTC	CATAREGEASYEQYF
15	TRBV7-2	TRBD1	TRBJ1-2	NA	TGTGCCATCGCGGGACAGGGTCAGTCTTACTATGGCTACACCTTC	CAIAGQGQSYYGYTF
16	TRBV9	TRBD1	TRBJ2-3	NA	TGTGCCAGCAGCGTAGGTACAGGGGGGCCCACAGATACGCAGTATTTT	CASSVGTGGPTDTQYF
14	TRBV7-2	TRBD1	TRBJ2-2	NA	TGTGCCAGCAGCAGGACAGGGGGCGGCGGGGAGCTGTTTTTT	CASSRTGGGGELFF
17	TRBV18	TRBD1	TRBJ1-1	NA	TGTGCCAGCTCACGCTCCCAACCCGGGACAGGGAACACTGAAGCTTTCTTT	CASSRSQPGTGNTEAFF
15	TRBV5-8	TRBD2	TRBJ2-3	NA	TGTGCCAGCAGGCAAACTGGGGGGGGCACAGATACGCAGTATTTT	CASRQTGGGTDTQYF